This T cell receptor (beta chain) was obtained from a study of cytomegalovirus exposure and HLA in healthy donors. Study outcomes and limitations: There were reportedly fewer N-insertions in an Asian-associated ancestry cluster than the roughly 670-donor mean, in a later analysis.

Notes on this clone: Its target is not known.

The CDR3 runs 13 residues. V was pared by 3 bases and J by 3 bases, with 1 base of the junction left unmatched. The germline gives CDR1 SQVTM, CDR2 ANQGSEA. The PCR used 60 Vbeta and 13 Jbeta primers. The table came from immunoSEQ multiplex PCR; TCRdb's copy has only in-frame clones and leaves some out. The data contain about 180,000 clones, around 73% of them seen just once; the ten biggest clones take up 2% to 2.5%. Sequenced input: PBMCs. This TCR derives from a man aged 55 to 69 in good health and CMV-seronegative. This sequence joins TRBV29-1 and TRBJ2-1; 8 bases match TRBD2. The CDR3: CSVEAGGYNEQFF. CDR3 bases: TGCAGCGTTGAGGCGGGAGGCTACAATGAGCAGTTCTTC.